These T cell receptor beta chains were read from a single sample in a study of OX40 agonist ivuxolimab in advanced cancers. Only in-frame clones appear in the TCRdb table, and some are missing; sequencing was by immunoSEQ multiplex PCR. The top ten clones hold around 0.55% of a sample with 90,000 to 150,000 clones, more than 80% of them seen once. The sample in question was CD4+ or CD8+ T cells sorted from blood, obtained in a trial of the OX40 agonist ivuxolimab. The origin of the receptors is an adult with an advanced solid tumor such as melanoma, head and neck, liver or kidney cancer. Each CDR3 is given with its conserved first and last residue. D genes are given only for firm matches. Clone size, where shown, is once, few, many, or a class for clones that have expanded.

clone_size d_call cdr3_length j_call v_call cdr3_nt cdr3_aa
- - 13 TRBJ1-2 TRBV28 TGTGCCAGCAGTGCAGGGATTGGGTATGGCTACACCTTC CASSAGIGYGYTF
- - 16 TRBJ2-1 TRBV6-4 TGTGCCAGCAGTGTAGGAGTCCTCCCCGCTAAAGATGAGCAGTTCTTC CASSVGVLPAKDEQFF
- TRBD2 15 TRBJ2-1 TRBV10-3 TGTGCCACCTTACCAGGGACTAGCGGGTTCAATGAGCAGTTCTTC CATLPGTSGFNEQFF
- - 14 TRBJ1-1 TRBV7-2 TGTGCCAGCAGCTTTCACGTTGGGAACACTGAAGCTTTCTTT CASSFHVGNTEAFF
- - 14 TRBJ1-1 TRBV5-8 TGTGCCAGCAGCCCGACCAGGGACGGCACTGAAGCTTTCTTT CASSPTRDGTEAFF
- - 13 TRBJ2-1 TRBV7-2 TGTGCCAGCAGCCCCGGGGAGCGGGATGAGCAGTTCTTC CASSPGERDEQFF
- TRBD2 17 TRBJ2-3 TRBV19 TGTGCCAGTAGTGGGACTAGCGGGGGGGCAAGCACAGATACGCAGTATTTT CASSGTSGGASTDTQYF
- - 14 TRBJ2-7 TRBV9 TGTGCCAGCAGCGTAGGAGTCGGATGGTACGAGCAGTACTTC CASSVGVGWYEQYF
- - 16 TRBJ2-7 TRBV7-2 TGTGCCAGCAGCTTGGCTCGGGGAATAGCGGCCTACGAGCAGTACTTC CASSLARGIAAYEQYF
- - 16 TRBJ2-7 TRBV6-1 TGTGCCAGCAGTGAGGTTATTGCGGGGACGGGTAGCAAGCAGTACTTC CASSEVIAGTGSKQYF
- - 14 TRBJ1-4 TRBV6-6 TGTGCCAGCACCCCCTGGGGAGGTAATGAAAAACTGTTTTTT CASTPWGGNEKLFF
once - 12 TRBJ2-7 TRBV27 TGTGCCAGCAGACAGATACCATACGAGCAGTACTTC CASRQIPYEQYF
- - 13 TRBJ1-2 TRBV4-3 TGCGCCAGCAGCCAAGGGGTGGACTATGGCTACACCTTC CASSQGVDYGYTF
- - 14 TRBJ1-5 TRBV5-4 TGTGCCAGCAGCTTGGACGGATTAAATCAGCCCCAGCATTTT CASSLDGLNQPQHF
- - 13 TRBJ2-7 TRBV7-3 TGTGCCAGCAGCTTGTGGGGGACCTACGAGCAGTACTTC CASSLWGTYEQYF
- TRBD2 18 TRBJ2-1 TRBV5-1 TGCGCCAGCAGCGTTTCTTATCCTAGCGGGGGCTTCGACAATGAGCAGTTCTTC CASSVSYPSGGFDNEQFF